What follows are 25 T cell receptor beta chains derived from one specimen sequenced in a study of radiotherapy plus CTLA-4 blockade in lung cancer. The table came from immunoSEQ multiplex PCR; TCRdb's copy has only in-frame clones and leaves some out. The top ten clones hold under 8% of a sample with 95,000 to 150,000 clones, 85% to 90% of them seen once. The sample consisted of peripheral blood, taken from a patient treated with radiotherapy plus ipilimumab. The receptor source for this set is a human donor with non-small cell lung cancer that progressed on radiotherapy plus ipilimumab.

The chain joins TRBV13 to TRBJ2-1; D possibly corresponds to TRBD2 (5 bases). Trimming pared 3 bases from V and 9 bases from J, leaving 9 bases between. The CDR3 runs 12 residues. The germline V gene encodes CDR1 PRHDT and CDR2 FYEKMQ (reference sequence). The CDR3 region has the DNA TGTGCCAGCAGCTTCGAGGGCCTTGAGCAGTTCTTC. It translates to CASSFEGLEQFF. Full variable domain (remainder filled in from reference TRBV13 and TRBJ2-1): AAGVIQSPRHLIKEKRETATLKCYPIPRHDTVYWYQQGPGQDPQFLISFYEKMQSDKGSIPDRFSAQQFSDYHSELNMSSLELGDSALYFCASSFEGLEQFFGPGTRLTVL.

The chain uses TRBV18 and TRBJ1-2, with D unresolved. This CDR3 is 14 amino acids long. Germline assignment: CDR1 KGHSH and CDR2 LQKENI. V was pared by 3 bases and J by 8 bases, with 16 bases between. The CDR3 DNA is TGTGCCAGCTCACCTATGGACGAAGATCTAGGCTACACCTTC. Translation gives CASSPMDEDLGYTF.

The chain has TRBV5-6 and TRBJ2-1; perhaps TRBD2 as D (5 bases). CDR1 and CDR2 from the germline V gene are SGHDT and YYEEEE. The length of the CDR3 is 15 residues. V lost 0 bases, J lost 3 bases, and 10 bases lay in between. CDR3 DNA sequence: TGTGCCAGCAGCTTGGTCTTTCGGGACTACAATGAGCAGTTCTTC. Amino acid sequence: CASSLVFRDYNEQFF.

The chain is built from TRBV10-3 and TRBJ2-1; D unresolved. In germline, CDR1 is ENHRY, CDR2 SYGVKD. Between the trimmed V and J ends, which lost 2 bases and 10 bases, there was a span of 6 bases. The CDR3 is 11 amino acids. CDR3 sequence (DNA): TGTGCCATCAGTGAGCTAACAGAGCAGTTCTTC. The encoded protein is CAISELTEQFF.

CDR3 protein: CAISSKGGSRDEQYF. The CDR3, as DNA: TGTGCCATCAGTTCGAAGGGTGGTTCTAGGGACGAGCAGTACTTC. This sequence joins TRBV10-3 and TRBJ2-7; D is undetermined. The CDR3 sequence is 15 residues long. Germline-derived CDR1 and CDR2 are ENHRY and SYGVKD. The V end was cut by 5 bases, the J end by 5 bases, with 19 bases between.

As DNA, the CDR3 is TGTGCCAGCAGCTCAGAAGGAAGGCTAGTCCAAGAGACCCAGTACTTC. It specifies CASSSEGRLVQETQYF. The chain employs TRBV5-4 and TRBJ2-5; D uncertain. Trimming stripped 3 bases from V and 1 base from J, with 16 bases between. Germline lookup yields CDR1 SGHNT and CDR2 YYREEE (reference sequence). The CDR3 spans 16 residues.

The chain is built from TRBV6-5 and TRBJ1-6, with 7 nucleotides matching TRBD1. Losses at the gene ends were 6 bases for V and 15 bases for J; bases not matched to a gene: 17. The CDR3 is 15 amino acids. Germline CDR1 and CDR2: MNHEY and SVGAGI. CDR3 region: CASSIDGTASTNLHF. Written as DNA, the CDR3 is TGTGCCAGCAGCATAGATGGGACAGCCTCAACGAACCTCCACTTT.

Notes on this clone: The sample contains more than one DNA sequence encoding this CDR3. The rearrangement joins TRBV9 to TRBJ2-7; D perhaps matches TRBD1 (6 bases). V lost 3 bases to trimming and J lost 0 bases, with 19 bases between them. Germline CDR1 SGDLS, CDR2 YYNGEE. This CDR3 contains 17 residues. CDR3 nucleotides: TGTGCCAGCAGCGGAGGGGGTGGGACCGACAGCTCCTACGAGCAGTACTTC. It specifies CASSGGGGTDSSYEQYF.

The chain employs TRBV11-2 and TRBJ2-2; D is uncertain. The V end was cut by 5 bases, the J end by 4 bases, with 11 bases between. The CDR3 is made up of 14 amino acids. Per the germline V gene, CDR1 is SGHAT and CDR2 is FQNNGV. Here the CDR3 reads CASSGYTITGELFF. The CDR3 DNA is TGTGCCAGCAGCGGCTACACGATCACCGGGGAGCTGTTTTTT. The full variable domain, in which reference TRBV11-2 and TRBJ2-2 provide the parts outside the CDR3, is EAGVAQSPRYKIIEKRQSVAFWCNPISGHATLYWYQQILGQGPKLLIQFQNNGVVDDSQLPKDRFSAERLKGVDSTLKIQPAKLEDSAVYLCASSGYTITGELFFGEGSRLTVL.

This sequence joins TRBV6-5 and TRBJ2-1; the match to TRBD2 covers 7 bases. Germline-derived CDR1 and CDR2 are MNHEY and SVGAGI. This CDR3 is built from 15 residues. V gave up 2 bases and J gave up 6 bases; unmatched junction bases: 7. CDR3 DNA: TGTGCCAGCAGTTACGCCCTAGCGGAGGCCAATGAGCAGTTCTTC. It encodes CASSYALAEANEQFF.

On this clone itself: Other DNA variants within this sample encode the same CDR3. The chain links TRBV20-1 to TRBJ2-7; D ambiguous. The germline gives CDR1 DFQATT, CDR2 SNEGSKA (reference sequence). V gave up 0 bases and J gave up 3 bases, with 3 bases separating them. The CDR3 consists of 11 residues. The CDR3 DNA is TGCAGTGCTAGAGACGGCTACGAGCAGTACTTC. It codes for CSARDGYEQYF.

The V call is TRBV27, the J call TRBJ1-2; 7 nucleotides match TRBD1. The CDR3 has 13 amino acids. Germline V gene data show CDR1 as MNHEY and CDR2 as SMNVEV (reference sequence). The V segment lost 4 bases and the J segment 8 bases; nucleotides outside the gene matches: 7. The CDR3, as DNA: TGTGCCAGCAGTTATATACAGGGGTTCGGCTACACCTTC. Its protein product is CASSYIQGFGYTF.

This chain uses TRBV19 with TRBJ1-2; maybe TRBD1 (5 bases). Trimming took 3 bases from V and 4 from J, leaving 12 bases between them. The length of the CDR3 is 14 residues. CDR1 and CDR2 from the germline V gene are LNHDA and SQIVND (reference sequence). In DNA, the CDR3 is TGTGCCAGTAGTATGCCGGGACGAGGCTATGGCTACACCTTC. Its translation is CASSMPGRGYGYTF. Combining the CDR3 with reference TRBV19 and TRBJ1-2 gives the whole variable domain DGGITQSPKYLFRKEGQNVTLSCEQNLNHDAMYWYRQDPGQGLRLIYYSQIVNDFQKGDIAEGYSVSREKKESFPLTVTSAQKNPTAFYLCASSMPGRGYGYTFGSGTRLTVV.

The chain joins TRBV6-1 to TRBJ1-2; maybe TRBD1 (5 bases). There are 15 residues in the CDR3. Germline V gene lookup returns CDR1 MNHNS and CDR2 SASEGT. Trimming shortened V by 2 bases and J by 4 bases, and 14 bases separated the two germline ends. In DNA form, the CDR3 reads TGTGCCAGCAGTGAAAGGTCCGCCGACAGCTATGGCTACACCTTC. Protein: CASSERSADSYGYTF.

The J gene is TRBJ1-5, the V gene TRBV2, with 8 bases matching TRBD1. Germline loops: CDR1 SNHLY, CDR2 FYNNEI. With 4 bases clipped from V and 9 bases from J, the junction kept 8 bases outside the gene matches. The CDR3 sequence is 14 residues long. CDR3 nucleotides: TGTGCCAGCAGTGTCTCGACAGGGGCCGGGCCCCAGCATTTT. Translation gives CASSVSTGAGPQHF.

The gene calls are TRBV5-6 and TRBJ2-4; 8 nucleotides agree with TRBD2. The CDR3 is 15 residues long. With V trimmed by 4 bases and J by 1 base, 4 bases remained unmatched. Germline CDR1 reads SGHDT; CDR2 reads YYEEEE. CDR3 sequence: CASSPGGVAKNIQYF. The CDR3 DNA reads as TGTGCCAGCAGCCCCGGGGGGGTCGCCAAAAACATTCAGTACTTC.

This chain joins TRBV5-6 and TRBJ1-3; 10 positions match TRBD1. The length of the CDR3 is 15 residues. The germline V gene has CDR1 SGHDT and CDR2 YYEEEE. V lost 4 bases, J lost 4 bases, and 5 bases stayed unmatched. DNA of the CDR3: TGTGCCAGCAGCCAGGGACAGGGGACCGGAAACACCATATATTTT. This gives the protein CASSQGQGTGNTIYF.

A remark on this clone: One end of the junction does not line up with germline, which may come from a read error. The CDR3 DNA reads as TGTGCCGGCAGTGACGGGCCTAGCTCTGGAAACACCATATATTTT. Protein sequence: CAGSDGPSSGNTIYF. The chain uses TRBV25-1 and TRBJ1-3; D gene unclear. Germline V CDR1 and CDR2: MGHDK, SYGVNS. CDR3 length: 15 amino acids. The entire variable domain, with the rest obtained from reference TRBV25-1 and TRBJ1-3, is as follows: EADIYQTPRYLVIGTGKKITLECSQTMGHDKMYWYQQDPGMELHLIHYSYGVNSTEKGDLSSESTVSRIRTEHFPLTLESARPSHTSQYLCAGSDGPSSGNTIYFGEGSWLTVV.

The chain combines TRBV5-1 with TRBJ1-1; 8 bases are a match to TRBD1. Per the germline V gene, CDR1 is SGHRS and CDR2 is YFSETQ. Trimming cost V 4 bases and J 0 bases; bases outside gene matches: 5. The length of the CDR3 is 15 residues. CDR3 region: CASSPWDRMNTEAFF. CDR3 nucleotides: TGCGCCAGCAGCCCCTGGGACAGGATGAACACTGAAGCTTTCTTT.

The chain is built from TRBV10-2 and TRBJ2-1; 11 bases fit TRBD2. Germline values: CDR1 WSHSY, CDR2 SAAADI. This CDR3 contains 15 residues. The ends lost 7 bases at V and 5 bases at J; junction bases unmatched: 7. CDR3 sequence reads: CASTLLAGADNEQFF. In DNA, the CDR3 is TGCGCCAGCACCTTACTAGCGGGAGCCGACAATGAGCAGTTCTTC.

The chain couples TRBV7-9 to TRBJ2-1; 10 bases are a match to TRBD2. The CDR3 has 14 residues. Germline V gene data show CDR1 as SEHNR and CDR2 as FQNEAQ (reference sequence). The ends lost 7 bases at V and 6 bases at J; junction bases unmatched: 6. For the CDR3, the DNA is TGTGCCAGCACCACGGGACTAGCGACCAATGAGCAGTTCTTC. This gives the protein CASTTGLATNEQFF.

The CDR3 sequence: CASARGELSPGYTF. Written as DNA, the CDR3 is TGTGCCAGCGCCCGGGGCGAGTTGTCACCTGGCTACACCTTC. The chain employs TRBV6-5 and TRBJ1-2; D is possibly TRBD1 (5 bases). Germline values: CDR1 MNHEY, CDR2 SVGAGI. This CDR3 spans 14 amino acids. V was trimmed by 8 bases and J by 7 bases, leaving 20 bases between them.

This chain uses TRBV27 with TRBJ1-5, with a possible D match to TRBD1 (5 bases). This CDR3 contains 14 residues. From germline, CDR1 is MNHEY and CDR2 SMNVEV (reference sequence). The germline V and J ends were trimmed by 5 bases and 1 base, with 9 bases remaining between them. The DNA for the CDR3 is TGTGCCAGCAGTGCAGGGAGGAGCAATCAGCCCCAGCATTTT. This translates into CASSAGRSNQPQHF.

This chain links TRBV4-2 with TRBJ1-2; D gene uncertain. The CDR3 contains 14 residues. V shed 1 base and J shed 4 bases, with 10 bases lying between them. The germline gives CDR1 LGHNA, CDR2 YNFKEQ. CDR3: CASSQAGEGYGYTF. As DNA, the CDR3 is TGTGCCAGCAGCCAAGCTGGGGAAGGCTATGGCTACACCTTC.

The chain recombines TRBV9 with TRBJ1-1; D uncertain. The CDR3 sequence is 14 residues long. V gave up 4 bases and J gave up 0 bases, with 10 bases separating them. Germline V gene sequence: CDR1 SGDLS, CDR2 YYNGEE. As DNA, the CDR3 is TGTGCCAGCAGCCGCTCAAATTTGAACACTGAAGCTTTCTTT. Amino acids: CASSRSNLNTEAFF.